This T cell receptor beta chain was captured by sequencing in a study of cytomegalovirus exposure and HLA in healthy donors. Study information: Earlier results showed almost 120 million unique TCR beta sequences derived from roughly 190 million T cells. Falling in the Caucasian-associated ancestry cluster were 80% to 85% of 300 to 500 genotyped donors.

Study observations and caveats: The presence/absence work took it that sequencing depth was about the same across donors.

Of note for this clone: As yet, its antigen is unknown.

CDR1 and CDR2 from the germline V gene are MDHEN and SYDVKM. CDR3 size: 14 residues. The V end lost 4 bases, the J end lost 3 bases, and 13 bases lay between the germline ends. The primer mix had 60 Vbeta and 13 Jbeta primers. Sequencing used immunoSEQ multiplex PCR; TCRdb keeps in-frame clones, though not all of them. The table records 100,000 to 150,000 clones, 78% of them present only once. The sequence came from a young man in good health and CMV-seropositive. The rearrangement links TRBV28 to TRBJ2-7; TRBD1 might be the D (6 bases). The sample comprised PBMCs. CDR3 in amino acids: CASSSHRVSYEQYF. Written as DNA, the CDR3 is TGTGCCAGCAGTTCTCACAGGGTTAGCTACGAGCAGTACTTC.